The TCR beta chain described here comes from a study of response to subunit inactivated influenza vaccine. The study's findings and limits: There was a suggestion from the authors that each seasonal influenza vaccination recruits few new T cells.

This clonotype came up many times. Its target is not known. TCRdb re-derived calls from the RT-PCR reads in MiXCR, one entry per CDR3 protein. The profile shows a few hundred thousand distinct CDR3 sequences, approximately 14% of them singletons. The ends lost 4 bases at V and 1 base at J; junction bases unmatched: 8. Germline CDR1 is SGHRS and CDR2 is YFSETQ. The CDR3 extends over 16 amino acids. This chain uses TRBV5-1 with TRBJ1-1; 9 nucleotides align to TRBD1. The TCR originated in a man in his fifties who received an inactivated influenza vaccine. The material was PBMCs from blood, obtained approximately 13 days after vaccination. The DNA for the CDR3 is TGCGCCAGCAGCACAACAGGGGGCGCGGCGAACACTGAAGCTTTCTTT. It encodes CASSTTGGAANTEAFF.